One T cell receptor beta chain is described in this entry. What it binds is unknown. This entry belongs to a study of beta chain features in type 1 diabetes. CD4+ naive, central memory, regulatory and stem cell-like memory cells were sorted via CD45RO/CCR7/CD25/CD127/CD95/CD27. General study findings and limits: TCRB CDR3s were moderately but significantly shorter in Type 1 diabetes patients in all four CD4+ subsets. Any PCR bias toward short templates would affect both groups alike.

Of the isolated RNA, all was reverse transcribed, and so the sequenced material was expressed TCRB transcripts. Sequencing was performed with immunoSEQ multiplex PCR; in TCRdb, only in-frame clones are kept and a portion is missing. The table records some 700,000 clones, about an eighth of them present only once. V lost 4 bases to trimming and J lost 0 bases; unmatched junction nucleotides: 4. The CDR3 covers 14 residues. From germline, CDR1 is GTSNPN and CDR2 SVGIG (reference sequence). The chain couples TRBV30 to TRBJ2-5, with TRBD2 matching 8 bases. The receptor was isolated from a man between 18 and 29 years old with type 1 diabetes. Sequencing was performed on naive CD4+ T cells from blood. This CDR3 is CAWTGGEYQETQYF. In DNA form, the CDR3 reads TGTGCCTGGACGGGGGGGGAGTACCAAGAGACCCAGTACTTC.